This T cell receptor (beta chain) originates from a study of blood T cell repertoires in COVID-19. Clones were read by immunoSEQ multiplex PCR, and TCRdb kept only the in-frame ones, dropping some. The data show 240,000 or so clones, roughly four fifths seen once. Sequencing was performed on peripheral blood. This clonotype was obtained from a woman at least 80 years old with acute or convalescent COVID-19.

The CDR3 sequence: CASSLRASGAEAFF. CDR3 sequence (DNA): TGTGCCAGCAGCTTACGAGCCTCCGGGGCTGAAGCTTTCTTT. The chain employs TRBV11-2 and TRBJ1-1; D gene ambiguous. This CDR3 spans 14 amino acids. CDR1 and CDR2 (germline): SGHAT, FQNNGV. Trimming stripped 2 bases from V and 6 bases from J, with 13 bases between.